The 2 T cell receptor beta chains given below trace back to one sample, sequenced in a study of T-cell reconstitution after alpha-beta-depleted transplantation in children. During its preparation, the TCRbeta library received unique molecular identifiers. TCRdb re-called the PCR reads with MiXCR, one entry per CDR3 protein. The sample contains approximately 650,000 distinct CDR3 sequences, under 15% of which appear only once. The sequenced sample was PBMCs, obtained before TCRalphabeta/CD19-depleted stem cell transplant. The receptors derive from a girl aged 2 to 9 with congenital amegakaryocytic thrombocytopenia, due to receive a stem cell transplant.

This clonotype was seen just once. The chain has TRBV7-9 and TRBJ2-5, with TRBD1 as a possible D gene (5 bases). V lost 5 bases and J lost 2, with 12 bases in between. The CDR3 covers 14 residues. CDR1 is SEHNR, CDR2 FQNEAQ, per germline (reference sequence). CDR3 nucleotides: TGTGCCAGCAGCGTCGGACATACACAAGAGACCCAGTACTTC. It is translated as CASSVGHTQETQYF.

This clonotype came up many times. The chain recombines TRBV5-1 with TRBJ1-1; D is uncertain. Germline lookup yields CDR1 SGHRS and CDR2 YFSETQ. This CDR3 region has 13 residues. The V end lost 7 bases, the J end lost 5 bases, and 15 bases lay between the germline ends. The CDR3 DNA reads TGCGCCAGCGGATGGTCGGCAGTGACTGAAGCTTTCTTT. This encodes CASGWSAVTEAFF. Full variable domain (remainder filled in from reference TRBV5-1 and TRBJ1-1): KAGVTQTPRYLIKTRGQQVTLSCSPISGHRSVSWYQQTPGQGLQFLFEYFSETQRNKGNFPGRFSGRQFSNSRSEMNVSTLELGDSALYLCASGWSAVTEAFFGQGTRLTVV.